These 20 T cell receptor beta chains were all obtained from the same sample, sequenced in a study of T cells in Graves' hyperthyroidism and ophthalmopathy. TCR beta CDR3 region amplification was performed from RNA transcripts. The HTBI primer set drove a first-round RT-PCR of the TCR CDR3. MiXCR was run by TCRdb on the multiplex PCR reads, yielding one entry per CDR3 protein. The repertoire holds fewer than 350,000 distinct CDR3 sequences, with approximately 18% as singletons. Sequencing was done on a sample of blood. Source of these receptors: a woman between 50 and 59 years old with Graves' hyperthyroidism.

The V gene is TRBV7-6, the J gene TRBJ2-7; D might be TRBD1 (5 bases). The CDR3 spans 14 residues. Germline CDR1 SGHVS, CDR2 FNYEAQ. Trimming cost V 5 bases and J 0 bases, with 11 bases left between them. As DNA, the CDR3 is TGTGCCAGCAGCCCGACAGTCAACTCCTACGAGCAGTACTTC. It codes for CASSPTVNSYEQYF.

CDR3 sequence reads: CASSVGGVEQFF. CDR3 sequence (DNA): TGTGCCAGCAGCGTAGGGGGCGTCGAGCAGTTCTTC. The genes are TRBV9 and TRBJ2-1; weak D call: TRBD1 (5 bases). Trimming pared 0 bases from V and 10 bases from J, leaving 8 bases between. The CDR3 loop spans 12 amino acids. Germline values: CDR1 SGDLS, CDR2 YYNGEE.

This clonotype was seen at least ten times. The CDR3 DNA follows: TGCGCCAGCAGCTCGATTCAGGGTGGCTATGGCTACACCTTC. This gives the protein CASSSIQGGYGYTF. The rearrangement uses TRBV5-1 and TRBJ1-2, with D perhaps matching TRBD1 (5 bases). CDR1 and CDR2 (germline): SGHRS, YFSETQ. V dropped 3 bases and J dropped 4 bases, with 13 bases sitting between them. This CDR3 is 14 amino acids long.

The V call is TRBV6-2 or TRBV6-3, the J call TRBJ2-7; D is tentatively TRBD1 or TRBD2 (6 bases each). V shed 5 bases and J shed 2 bases, with 16 bases lying between them. CDR3 length: 15 amino acids. Germline CDR1 is MNHEY and CDR2 is SVGEGT. Here the CDR3 DNA reads TGTGCCAGCAGTAACGGGGTCGGGGGCCCCTACGAGCAGTACGTC. It encodes CASSNGVGGPYEQYV.

The J gene is TRBJ2-7, the V gene TRBV28; possible D gene TRBD2, 6 bases. V dropped 5 bases and J dropped 3 bases, with 14 bases sitting between them. The CDR3 sequence is 14 residues long. Per the germline V gene, CDR1 is MDHEN and CDR2 is SYDVKM. In DNA, the CDR3 is TGTGCCAGCAGTAGCGGGCCCAACCGCTACGAGCAGTACTTC. Its translation: CASSSGPNRYEQYF.

This clonotype was counted many times. The chain is built from TRBV6-2 or TRBV6-3 and TRBJ1-1; D gene ambiguous. CDR3 size: 13 residues. V was pared by 3 bases and J by 0 bases, with 5 bases between. The germline V gene has CDR1 MNHEY and CDR2 SVGEGT. The CDR3 reads CASSYFMNTEAFF. The CDR3 DNA sequence: TGTGCCAGCAGTTATTTTATGAACACTGAAGCTTTCTTT.

This clonotype occurred many times. In nucleotides, the CDR3 is TGTGCCAGCAGGGGCAGGGTCGAGACCCAGTACTTC. As protein: CASRGRVETQYF. The chain combines TRBV7-2 with TRBJ2-5, with D perhaps TRBD1 (5 bases). The V end was cut by 6 bases, the J end by 5 bases, with 10 bases between. Germline V gene sequence: CDR1 SGHTA, CDR2 FQGNSA. The CDR3 covers 12 residues. Full variable domain (missing parts from reference TRBV7-2 and TRBJ2-5): GAGVSQSPSNKVTEKGKDVELRCDPISGHTALYWYRQSLGQGLEFLIYFQGNSAPDKSGLPSDRFSAERTGGSVSTLTIQRTQQEDSAVYLCASRGRVETQYFGPGTRLLVL.

This clonotype was counted many times. The chain couples TRBV5-1 to TRBJ1-1, with TRBD1 identical over 7 bases. The V gene end was trimmed by 1 base and the J gene end by 1 base; junction bases not matched to a gene: 4. Germline CDR1 reads SGHRS; CDR2 reads YFSETQ. The CDR3 sequence is 15 residues long. The CDR3 DNA reads as TGCGCCAGCAGCTTGTGGGGGACAGCGAACACTGAAGCTTTCTTT. Encoded protein: CASSLWGTANTEAFF.

Points on this clonotype: At one end, the junction sequence differs from germline, possibly due to a read error. This chain connects TRBV6-1 to TRBJ2-1; TRBD2 aligns across 11 bases. The CDR3 consists of 19 residues. The germline V gene encodes CDR1 MNHNS and CDR2 SASEGT. The CDR3 reads CASRGEVLAGGSAYNEQFF. The CDR3 bases are TGCGCCAGCAGAGGCGAGGTTTTAGCGGGAGGGAGTGCCTACAATGAGCAGTTCTTC.

This sequence joins TRBV6-1 and TRBJ2-3, with a weak D call TRBD1 (6 bases). Germline CDR1 reads MNHNS; CDR2 reads SASEGT. V was cut by 4 bases and J by 2 bases, with 10 bases left in between. This CDR3 region has 14 residues. The CDR3 nucleotides read TGTGCCAGCAGTGGTGGGACATTCACAGATACGCAGTATTTT. Protein sequence: CASSGGTFTDTQYF.

The genes are TRBV5-1 and TRBJ2-3; 12 nucleotides align to TRBD2. There are 17 residues in the CDR3. V shed 0 bases and J 3 bases; nucleotides not matched to a gene: 5. Germline lookup yields CDR1 SGHRS and CDR2 YFSETQ. CDR3 in amino acids: CASSLALAGGPTDTQYF. The CDR3 region has the DNA TGCGCCAGCAGCTTGGCTCTAGCGGGAGGGCCAACAGATACGCAGTATTTT.

The chain is built from TRBV6-2 or TRBV6-3 and TRBJ2-3; no definite D call. The CDR3 sequence is 19 residues long. V lost 5 bases and J lost 8, with 32 bases in between. The germline V gene encodes CDR1 MNHEY and CDR2 SVGEGT. CDR3 DNA: TGTGCCAGCAGTAAGACCCCCGACCGCCCCCTCAGCCCCACGGGTACGCAGTATTTT. Its protein is CASSKTPDRPLSPTGTQYF.

The CDR3 DNA reads as TGTGCCAGTAGTCGTAAAGTGAACACTGAAGCTTTCTTT. Translating gives CASSRKVNTEAFF. The J gene is TRBJ1-1, the V gene TRBV19; D gene unclear. Trimming pared 5 bases from V and 0 bases from J, leaving 7 bases between. The CDR3 has 13 residues. The germline gives CDR1 LNHDA, CDR2 SQIVND (reference sequence).

This clonotype was found a few times. The chain joins TRBV7-9 to TRBJ2-7, with D unclear. CDR3 length: 17 amino acids. CDR1 and CDR2 from the germline V gene are SEHNR and FQNEAQ (reference sequence). V dropped 4 bases and J dropped 5 bases, with 24 bases sitting between them. This CDR3 reads CASSWASFAGNDDEQYF. In nucleotides, the CDR3 is TGTGCCAGCAGCTGGGCGTCATTTGCTGGGAACGACGACGAGCAGTACTTC.

Comments on this clonotype: A much larger clone differs by one base, so this may be a read error. The chain carries TRBV10-3 and TRBJ2-3; D not resolved. CDR1 is ENHRY and CDR2 is SYGVKD in the germline V gene. V lost 0 bases and J lost 5, with 15 bases in between. The CDR3 runs to 16 residues. CDR3 in amino acids: CAISESVFVGRDTQYF. CDR3 nucleotide sequence: TGTGCCATCAGTGAGTCGGTATTTGTTGGAAGAGATACGCAGTATTTT.

The J gene is TRBJ2-7, the V gene TRBV6-1; no clear D gene. The CDR3 runs to 15 residues. Trimming took 6 bases from V and 0 from J, leaving 15 bases between them. CDR1 MNHNS and CDR2 SASEGT come from the germline V gene. The CDR3 here is CASRALRTSSYEQYF. In nucleotides, the CDR3 is TGTGCCAGCAGAGCGCTTAGGACGAGCTCCTACGAGCAGTACTTC.

This clonotype occurred once. J is TRBJ1-1 and V is TRBV19, with D possibly TRBD1 on 6 matching bases. The V end was cut by 5 bases, the J end by 0 bases, with 16 bases between. The CDR3 totals 16 residues. Germline-derived CDR1 and CDR2 are LNHDA and SQIVND (reference sequence). CDR3 sequence reads: CASSDTGPLMNTEAFF. The CDR3 nucleotides are TGTGCCAGTAGTGATACAGGGCCTCTAATGAACACTGAAGCTTTCTTT.

J is TRBJ2-7 and V is TRBV5-1, with D possibly being TRBD2 (6 bases). The CDR3 is 16 residues long. Germline V gene sequence: CDR1 SGHRS, CDR2 YFSETQ. V lost 4 bases to trimming and J lost 2 bases, with 19 bases between them. The CDR3 coding sequence is TGCGCCAGCAGCATGGACCCACTAGCTTTAACCTACGAGCAGTACTTC. Its translation is CASSMDPLALTYEQYF.

The V call is TRBV5-1, the J call TRBJ2-7; 12 bases line up with TRBD2. The germline V gene encodes CDR1 SGHRS and CDR2 YFSETQ. V lost 7 bases to trimming and J lost 0 bases; unmatched junction nucleotides: 2. The CDR3 loop spans 14 amino acids. CDR3 nucleotides: TGCGCCAGCCGACTAGCGGGAGCCTCCTACGAGCAGTACTTC. Amino acid sequence: CASRLAGASYEQYF.

There are many counts of this clonotype. This chain links TRBV10-3 with TRBJ2-7; D remains ambiguous. Germline CDR1 reads ENHRY; CDR2 reads SYGVKD. V was shortened by 3 bases and J by 5 bases, with 11 bases between the two germline ends. The CDR3 runs to 13 residues. The CDR3 is CAISDLSRDEQYF. The CDR3 DNA reads TGTGCCATCAGTGACCTCAGCCGGGACGAGCAGTACTTC.